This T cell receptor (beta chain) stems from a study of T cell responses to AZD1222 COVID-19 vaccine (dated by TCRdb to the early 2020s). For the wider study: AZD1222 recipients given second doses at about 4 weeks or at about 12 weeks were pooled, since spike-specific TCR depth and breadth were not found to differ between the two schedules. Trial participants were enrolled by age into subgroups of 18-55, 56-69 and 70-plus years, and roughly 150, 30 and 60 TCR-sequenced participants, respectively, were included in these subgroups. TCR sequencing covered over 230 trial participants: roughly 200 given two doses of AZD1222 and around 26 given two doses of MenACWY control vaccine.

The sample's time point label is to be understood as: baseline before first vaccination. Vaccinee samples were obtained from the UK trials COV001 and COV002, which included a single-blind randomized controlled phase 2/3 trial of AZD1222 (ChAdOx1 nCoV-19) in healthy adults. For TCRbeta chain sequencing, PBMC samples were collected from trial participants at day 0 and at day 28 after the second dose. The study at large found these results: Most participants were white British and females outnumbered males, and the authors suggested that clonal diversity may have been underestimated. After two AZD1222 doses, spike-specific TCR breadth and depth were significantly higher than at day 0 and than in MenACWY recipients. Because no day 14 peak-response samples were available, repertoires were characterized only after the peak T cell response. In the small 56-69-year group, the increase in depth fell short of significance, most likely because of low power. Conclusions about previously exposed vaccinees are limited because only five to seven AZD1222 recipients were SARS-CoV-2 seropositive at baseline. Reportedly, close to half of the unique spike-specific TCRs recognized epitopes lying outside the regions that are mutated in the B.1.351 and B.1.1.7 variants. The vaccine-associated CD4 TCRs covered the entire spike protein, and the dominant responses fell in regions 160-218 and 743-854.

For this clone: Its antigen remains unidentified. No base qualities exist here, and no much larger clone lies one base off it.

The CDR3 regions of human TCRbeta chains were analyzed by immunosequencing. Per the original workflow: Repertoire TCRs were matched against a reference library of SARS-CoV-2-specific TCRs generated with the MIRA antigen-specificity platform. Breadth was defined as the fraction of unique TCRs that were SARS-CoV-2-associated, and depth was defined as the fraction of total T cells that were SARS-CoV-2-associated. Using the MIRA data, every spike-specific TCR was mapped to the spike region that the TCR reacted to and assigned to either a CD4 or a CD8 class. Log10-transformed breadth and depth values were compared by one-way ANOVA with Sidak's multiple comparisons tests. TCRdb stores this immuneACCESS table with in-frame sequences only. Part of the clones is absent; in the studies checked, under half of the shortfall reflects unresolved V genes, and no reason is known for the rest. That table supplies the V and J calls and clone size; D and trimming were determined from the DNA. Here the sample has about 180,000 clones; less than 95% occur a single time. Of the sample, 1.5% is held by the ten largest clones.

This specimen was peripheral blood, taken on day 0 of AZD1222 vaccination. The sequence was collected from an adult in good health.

The CDR3: CASSAGTGAFSYGYTF. The DNA sequence reads TGTGCCAGCAGCGCCGGGACAGGGGCTTTTAGCTATGGCTACACCTTC. This sequence uses TRBV5-5 and TRBJ1-2; TRBD1 matches 10 bases in the middle. Trimmed from V: 4 bases; trimmed from J: 4 bases; junction bases lacking a gene match: 10. CDR1 is given as SGHKS and CDR2 as YYEKEE, both from the germline V gene (reference sequence). The CDR3 spans 16 residues, from the cysteine through the phenylalanine. The DNA shown is the 48-base CDR3, in frame from base 1. Extended through the reference TRBV5-5 and TRBJ1-2 proteins, this CDR3 yields the full variable domain: DAGVTQSPTHLIKTRGQQVTLRCSPISGHKSVSWYQQVLGQGPQFIFQYYEKEERGRGNFPDRFSARQFPNYSSELNVNALLLGDSALYLCASSAGTGAFSYGYTFGSGTRLTVV.